This passage covers 19 T cell receptor beta chains from one sample sequenced in a study of T cells after yellow fever vaccination. TCRdb reprocessed the 5' RACE reads via MiXCR and lists one record per CDR3 protein. The sample lists a few hundred thousand distinct CDR3 sequences, about 3% seen once, with approximately 3% in the top ten. The sample was CD4+ T cells sorted from PBMCs, taken 10 days after the yellow fever booster vaccination. These receptors originate from a man aged 18 to 29 who received the YFV17D yellow fever vaccine.

This clonotype was observed many times. This chain links TRBV5-1 with TRBJ2-3, with 9 bases aligning to TRBD1. CDR3 size: 14 residues. From germline, CDR1 is SGHRS and CDR2 YFSETQ. V trimming: 0 bases; J trimming: 7 bases; junction bases outside the gene matches: 3. CDR3 in amino acids: CASSLGTGVYTQYF. CDR3 nucleotide sequence: TGCGCCAGCAGCTTGGGGACAGGGGTTTATACGCAGTATTTT.

Many counts were recorded for this clonotype. The chain uses TRBV2 and TRBJ2-3, with TRBD2 as a possible D gene (6 bases). The CDR3 is 14 residues long. V lost 7 bases to trimming and J lost 4 bases, with 15 bases between them. Looked up from germline, CDR1 is SNHLY and CDR2 is FYNNEI. Here the CDR3 DNA reads TGTGCCAGCAAGAGGGACTGGAACTCAGATACGCAGTATTTT. It codes for CASKRDWNSDTQYF. The full variable domain, rest sourced from reference TRBV2 and TRBJ2-3, is EPEVTQTPSHQVTQMGQEVILRCVPISNHLYFYWYRQILGQKVEFLVSFYNNEISEKSEIFDDQFSVERPDGSNFTLKIRSTKLEDSAMYFCASKRDWNSDTQYFGPGTRLTVL.

This clonotype was recorded many times. The J gene is TRBJ2-2, the V gene TRBV18; D call uncertain. The V and J ends lost 2 bases and 0 bases respectively, with 10 bases between them. The CDR3 covers 16 residues. The germline V gene encodes CDR1 KGHSH and CDR2 LQKENI. CDR3 amino acids: CASSPSAGPNTGELFF. The CDR3 DNA follows: TGTGCCAGCTCACCAAGCGCAGGACCGAACACCGGGGAGCTGTTTTTT.

The rearrangement links TRBV9 to TRBJ2-7; TRBD1 might be the D (6 bases). Looked up from germline, CDR1 is SGDLS and CDR2 is YYNGEE. The CDR3 runs to 13 residues. CDR3 protein: CASSRGGSSEHYV. The CDR3 bases are TGTGCCAGCAGCCGAGGGGGTAGCAGCGAGCATTACGTC.

V and J are TRBV7-8 and TRBJ2-7; 8 nucleotides line up with TRBD1. The CDR3 is 14 amino acids. In germline, CDR1 is SGHVS, CDR2 FQNEAQ. After removal of 6 bases from V and 1 base from J, the junction contained 5 bases not matched to a gene. CDR3 sequence: CASRRRTGSYEQYF. In DNA form, the CDR3 reads TGTGCCAGCAGAAGACGGACAGGGTCCTACGAGCAGTACTTC.

This clonotype has at least ten counts. The genes are TRBV27 and TRBJ1-5; D perhaps matches TRBD1 (5 bases). This CDR3 has 16 residues. The V end lost 7 bases, the J end lost 1 base, and 17 bases lay between the germline ends. CDR1 MNHEY and CDR2 SMNVEV come from the germline V gene (reference sequence). This CDR3 is CASKQSRGRSNQPQHF. CDR3 nucleotide sequence: TGTGCCAGCAAACAATCCCGGGGGAGAAGCAATCAGCCCCAGCATTTT.

This clonotype was seen a few times. V and J are TRBV7-2 and TRBJ1-1; tentative D call: TRBD1 (6 bases). V was clipped by 0 bases and J by 1 base, with 12 bases between them. This CDR3 contains 16 residues. The germline CDR1 and CDR2 sequences are SGHTA and FQGNSA. CDR3 in amino acids: CASSLAGWTANTEAFF. In DNA, the CDR3 is TGTGCCAGCAGCTTAGCCGGGTGGACAGCGAACACTGAAGCTTTCTTT.

This clonotype was detected a few times. The V call is TRBV4-3, the J call TRBJ1-4; D is uncertain. The CDR3 runs 15 residues. The V and J ends lost 0 bases and 4 bases respectively, with 9 bases between them. The germline gives CDR1 LGHNA, CDR2 YSLEER. CDR3 DNA sequence: TGCGCCAGCAGCCAAGATAGAGCCCGTAATGAAAAACTGTTTTTT. As protein: CASSQDRARNEKLFF.

The chain has TRBV7-9 and TRBJ1-4; the match to TRBD1 covers 9 bases. V dropped 5 bases and J dropped 2; count of bases not matched to a gene: 3. The germline V gene has CDR1 SEHNR and CDR2 FQNEAQ (reference sequence). The CDR3 covers 15 residues. The CDR3 region has the DNA TGTGCCAGCAGCCCCGGGACAGGGACTAATGAAAAACTGTTTTTT. Translated: CASSPGTGTNEKLFF. The full variable domain, with the rest looked up from reference TRBV7-9 and TRBJ1-4, is DTGVSQNPRHKITKRGQNVTFRCDPISEHNRLYWYRQTLGQGPEFLTYFQNEAQLEKSRLLSDRFSAERPKGSFSTLEIQRTEQGDSAMYLCASSPGTGTNEKLFFGSGTQLSVL.

This sequence joins TRBV6-5 and TRBJ2-2, with TRBD1 identical over 8 bases. Losses at the gene ends were 7 bases for V and 8 bases for J; bases not matched to a gene: 9. The germline V gene encodes CDR1 MNHEY and CDR2 SVGAGI. CDR3 length: 14 residues. CDR3 nucleotides: TGTGCCAGCAAACCCGAGACAGGGGAGGGGGAGCTGTTTTTT. Translated, it gives CASKPETGEGELFF.

This clonotype was observed at least ten times. The V call is TRBV5-1, the J call TRBJ2-1; the match to TRBD2 covers 7 bases. In germline, CDR1 is SGHRS, CDR2 YFSETQ. V lost 4 bases, J lost 8 bases, and 9 bases stayed unmatched. The CDR3 covers 14 residues. The DNA of the CDR3 is TGCGCCAGCAGCAAGTGGGGGGGGAGCGATGAGCAGTTCTTC. Residues: CASSKWGGSDEQFF.

This clonotype was detected many times. CDR3 sequence: CASRLLGSYEQYF. The CDR3 DNA reads TGTGCCAGCCGCCTCCTGGGCTCCTACGAGCAGTACTTC. The rearrangement joins TRBV5-5 to TRBJ2-7; no firm D call. The CDR3 runs to 13 residues. V lost 7 bases and J lost 0, with 11 bases in between. Germline V gene lookup returns CDR1 SGHKS and CDR2 YYEKEE (reference sequence).

CDR3 amino acids: CSASSSANTEAFF. The CDR3 DNA reads as TGCAGTGCTAGTAGTTCGGCGAACACTGAAGCTTTCTTT. This chain uses TRBV20-1 with TRBJ1-1; D call uncertain. V was clipped by 3 bases and J by 1 base, with 9 bases between them. Germline CDR1 reads DFQATT; CDR2 reads SNEGSKA (reference sequence). This CDR3 has 13 residues.

The sample holds a few counts of this clonotype. The chain has TRBV19 and TRBJ2-7, with D unclear. The germline V gene has CDR1 LNHDA and CDR2 SQIVND (reference sequence). The CDR3 has 10 residues. V was shortened by 7 bases and J by 5 bases, with 6 bases between the two germline ends. CDR3 nucleotide sequence: TGTGCCAGTACGATTGACGAGCAGTACTTC. This translates into CASTIDEQYF. The variable domain in full, with the rest retrieved from reference TRBV19 and TRBJ2-7, is DGGITQSPKYLFRKEGQNVTLSCEQNLNHDAMYWYRQDPGQGLRLIYYSQIVNDFQKGDIAEGYSVSREKKESFPLTVTSAQKNPTAFYLCASTIDEQYFGPGTRLTVT.

This clonotype was recorded a few times. V is TRBV7-2 and J is TRBJ1-1; D call uncertain. The CDR3 has 15 amino acids. The germline V gene encodes CDR1 SGHTA and CDR2 FQGNSA. Trimming removed 2 bases from V and 1 base from J, with 11 bases in between. CDR3: CASSLMTSSNTEAFF. The CDR3 nucleotides are TGTGCCAGCAGCTTAATGACTTCCTCGAACACTGAAGCTTTCTTT.

V gene TRBV7-8 combines with J gene TRBJ2-5, with a weak D call TRBD2 (6 bases). CDR3 length: 17 residues. In germline, CDR1 is SGHVS, CDR2 FQNEAQ. Trimming left V 1 base short and J 0 bases short, with 15 bases between. CDR3 in DNA: TGTGCCAGCAGCTTAGTCGGCTACGCGGGGTACCAAGAGACCCAGTACTTC. It is translated as CASSLVGYAGYQETQYF. The variable domain in full, completed from reference TRBV7-8 and TRBJ2-5, reads GAGVSQSPRYKVAKRGQDVALRCDPISGHVSLFWYQQALGQGPEFLTYFQNEAQLDKSGLPSDRFFAERPEGSVSTLKIQRTQQEDSAVYLCASSLVGYAGYQETQYFGPGTRLLVL.

This clonotype was counted only a few times. V usage is TRBV5-4 and J usage is TRBJ1-1, with 7 bases fitting TRBD1. The CDR3 runs 15 residues. Germline values: CDR1 SGHNT, CDR2 YYREEE (reference sequence). Losses at the gene ends were 2 bases for V and 1 base for J; bases not matched to a gene: 5. CDR3 sequence: CASSLQGQRNTEAFF. The CDR3 nucleotides read TGTGCCAGCAGCTTACAGGGGCAACGGAACACTGAAGCTTTCTTT.

This clonotype was observed many times. The chain has TRBV9 and TRBJ2-1; 8 bases line up with TRBD2. This CDR3 has 16 amino acids. Germline V gene lookup returns CDR1 SGDLS and CDR2 YYNGEE. Trimming cost V 4 bases and J 9 bases; bases outside gene matches: 15. CDR3 loop: CASSSGSLSGVGEQFF. DNA for the CDR3: TGTGCCAGCAGCTCCGGGTCGCTTAGCGGGGTGGGTGAGCAGTTCTTC.

The sample holds many counts of this clonotype. The chain combines TRBV6-5 with TRBJ2-5; weak D call: TRBD1 (5 bases). This CDR3 comprises 15 residues. The V gene lost 6 bases and the J gene lost 5 bases, with 19 bases spanning the gap. CDR1 MNHEY and CDR2 SVGAGI come from the germline V gene. The DNA for the CDR3 is TGTGCCAGCAGGGGAAATCAGGGATTTTTTGAGACCCAGTACTTC. Encoded protein: CASRGNQGFFETQYF.